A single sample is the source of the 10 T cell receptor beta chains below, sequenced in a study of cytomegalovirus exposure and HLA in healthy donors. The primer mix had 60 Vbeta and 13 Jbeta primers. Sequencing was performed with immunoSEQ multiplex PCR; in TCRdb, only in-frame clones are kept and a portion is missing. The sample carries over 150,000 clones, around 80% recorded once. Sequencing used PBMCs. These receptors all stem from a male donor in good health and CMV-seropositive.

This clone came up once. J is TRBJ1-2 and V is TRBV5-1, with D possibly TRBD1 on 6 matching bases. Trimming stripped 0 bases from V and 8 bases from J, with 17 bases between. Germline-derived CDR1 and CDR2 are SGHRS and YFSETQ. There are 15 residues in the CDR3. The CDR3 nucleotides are TGCGCCAGCAGCTTGGAGGTCAGGGGATCCGGGGGCTACACCTTC. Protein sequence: CASSLEVRGSGGYTF.

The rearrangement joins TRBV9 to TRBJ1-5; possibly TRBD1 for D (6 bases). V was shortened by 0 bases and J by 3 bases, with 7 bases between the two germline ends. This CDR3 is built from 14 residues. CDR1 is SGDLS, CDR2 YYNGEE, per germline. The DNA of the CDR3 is TGTGCCAGCAGCGTAGGGACAGCCAATCAGCCCCAGCATTTT. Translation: CASSVGTANQPQHF.

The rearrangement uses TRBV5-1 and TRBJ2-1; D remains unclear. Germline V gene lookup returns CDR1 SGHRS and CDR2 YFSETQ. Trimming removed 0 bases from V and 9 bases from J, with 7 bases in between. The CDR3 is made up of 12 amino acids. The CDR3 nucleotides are TGCGCCAGCAGCTTGGGCGTCGGTGAGCAGTTCTTC. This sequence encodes CASSLGVGEQFF.

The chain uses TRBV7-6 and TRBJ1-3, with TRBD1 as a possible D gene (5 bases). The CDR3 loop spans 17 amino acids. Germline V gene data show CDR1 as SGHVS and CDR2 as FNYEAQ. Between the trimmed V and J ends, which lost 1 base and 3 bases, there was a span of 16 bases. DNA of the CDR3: TGTGCCAGCAGCTTAGGATTTCCCAGGGTTTTTGGAAACACCATATATTTT. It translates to CASSLGFPRVFGNTIYF.

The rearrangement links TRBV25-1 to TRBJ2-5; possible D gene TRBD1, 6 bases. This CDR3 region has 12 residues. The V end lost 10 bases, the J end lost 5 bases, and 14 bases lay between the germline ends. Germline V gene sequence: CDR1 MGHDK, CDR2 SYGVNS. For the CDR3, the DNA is TGTGCCACCTGGGACACCGCGGAGACCCAGTACTTC. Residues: CATWDTAETQYF.

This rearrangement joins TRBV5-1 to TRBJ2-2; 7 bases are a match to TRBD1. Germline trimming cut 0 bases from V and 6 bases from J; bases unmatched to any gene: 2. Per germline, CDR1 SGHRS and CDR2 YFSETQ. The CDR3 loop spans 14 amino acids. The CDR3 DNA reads TGCGCCAGCAGCTTGGACAGGGGCTCCGGGGAGCTGTTTTTT. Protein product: CASSLDRGSGELFF.

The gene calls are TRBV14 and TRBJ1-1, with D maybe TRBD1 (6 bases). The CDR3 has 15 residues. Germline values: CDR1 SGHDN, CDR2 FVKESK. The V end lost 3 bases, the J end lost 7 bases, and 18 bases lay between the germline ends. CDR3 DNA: TGTGCCAGCAGCCAGCGTACGGGGGGCGCGATTGAAGCTTTCTTT. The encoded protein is CASSQRTGGAIEAFF.

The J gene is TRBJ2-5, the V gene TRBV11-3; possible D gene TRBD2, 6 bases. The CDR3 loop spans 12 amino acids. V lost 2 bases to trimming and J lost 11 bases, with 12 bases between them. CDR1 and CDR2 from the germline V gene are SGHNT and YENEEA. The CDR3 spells CASSLLPGEQYF. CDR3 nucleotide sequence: TGTGCCAGCAGCTTATTACCGGGGGAGCAGTACTTC.

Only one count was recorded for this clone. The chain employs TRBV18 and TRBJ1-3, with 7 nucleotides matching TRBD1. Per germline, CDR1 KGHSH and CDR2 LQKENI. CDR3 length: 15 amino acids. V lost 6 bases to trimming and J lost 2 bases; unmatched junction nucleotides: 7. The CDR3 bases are TGTGCCAGCTCCCGCGACAGGGTTCCTGGAAACACCATATATTTT. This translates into CASSRDRVPGNTIYF.

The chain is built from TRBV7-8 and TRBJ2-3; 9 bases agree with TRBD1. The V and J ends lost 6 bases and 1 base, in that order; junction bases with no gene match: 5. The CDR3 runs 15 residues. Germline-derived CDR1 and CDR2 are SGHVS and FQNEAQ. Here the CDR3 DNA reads TGTGCCAGCAGTTCCCGGACAGGGGGCACAGATACGCAGTATTTT. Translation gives CASSSRTGGTDTQYF.